These 19 T cell receptor beta chains were sequenced from one sample in a study of cytomegalovirus exposure and HLA in healthy donors. PCR employed 60 Vbeta and 13 Jbeta primers. Using immunoSEQ multiplex PCR, the repertoire was profiled, and TCRdb retains in-frame clones only, with some absent. The sample includes under 200,000 clones, around 79% of them seen just once. The sample comprised PBMCs. The origin of the receptors is a female donor in good health and CMV-seronegative.

CDR3 bases: TGTGCCAGCTCTCAGCTAGCTACAGATACGCAGTATTTT. Its protein product is CASSQLATDTQYF. The chain combines TRBV18 with TRBJ2-3, with D possibly TRBD2 on 5 matching bases. Per germline, CDR1 KGHSH and CDR2 LQKENI. Trimming pared 6 bases from V and 3 bases from J, leaving 10 bases between. This CDR3 has 13 amino acids.

The chain employs TRBV6-1 and TRBJ2-5; D is possibly TRBD1 (5 bases). The length of the CDR3 is 14 residues. V gave up 2 bases and J gave up 11 bases, with 18 bases separating them. CDR1 MNHNS and CDR2 SASEGT come from the germline V gene. CDR3 region: CASSELRTPNEQYF. The CDR3 DNA reads TGTGCCAGCAGTGAACTTAGGACACCGAATGAGCAGTACTTC.

J is TRBJ2-5 and V is TRBV19; the D gene is possibly TRBD1 (6 bases). This CDR3 region has 14 residues. Trimming took off 3 bases at V and 1 base at J, with 9 bases between the two ends. Germline-derived CDR1 and CDR2 are LNHDA and SQIVND (reference sequence). The CDR3 DNA is TGTGCCAGTAGTATCCGGGACACCCAAGAGACCCAGTACTTC. Translating gives CASSIRDTQETQYF.

V and J are TRBV4-3 and TRBJ2-3, with D hard to call. Trimming pared 1 base from V and 2 bases from J, leaving 7 bases between. The CDR3 is made up of 14 amino acids. The germline V gene encodes CDR1 LGHNA and CDR2 YSLEER. The CDR3 DNA is TGCGCCAGCAGCCAAGGGCAGTTCACAGATACGCAGTATTTT. Protein sequence: CASSQGQFTDTQYF.

V usage is TRBV11-2 and J usage is TRBJ2-1, with 7 nucleotides matching TRBD1. J gave up 10 bases and V 5 bases, and 8 bases lay outside the gene matches. The length of the CDR3 is 13 residues. Looked up from germline, CDR1 is SGHAT and CDR2 is FQNNGV. CDR3 bases: TGTGCCAGCAGCCTGACAGGGATGGACGAGCAGTTCTTC. It yields the protein CASSLTGMDEQFF.

The CDR3 nucleotides are TGTGCCAGCAGTTCGACCGGGACAGGGAAAGAGACCCAGTACTTC. This gives the protein CASSSTGTGKETQYF. V and J are TRBV6-5 and TRBJ2-5, with 9 bases fitting TRBD1. CDR3 length equals 15 residues. From germline, CDR1 is MNHEY and CDR2 SVGAGI. V lost 4 bases to trimming and J lost 3 bases; unmatched junction nucleotides: 6.

The chain couples TRBV28 to TRBJ2-7, with D possibly TRBD2 on 6 matching bases. Trimming removed 5 bases from V and 3 bases from J, with 17 bases in between. Per the germline V gene, CDR1 is MDHEN and CDR2 is SYDVKM. CDR3 length: 15 residues. The CDR3 nucleotides are TGTGCCAGCAGTCCCGGGGACTTCAAACTCTACGAGCAGTACTTC. As protein: CASSPGDFKLYEQYF.

The chain employs TRBV7-2 and TRBJ2-7, with TRBD1 as a possible D gene (5 bases). CDR3 length: 13 amino acids. Germline V lookup: CDR1 SGHTA, CDR2 FQGNSA. Trimming left V 5 bases short and J 5 bases short, with 13 bases between. The CDR3: CASSTRQYHEQYF. CDR3 bases: TGTGCCAGCAGCACCAGACAGTATCACGAGCAGTACTTC.

CDR3 nucleotides: TGCGCCAGCAGCCAAGACCCTCGCCGGCAGAGGGAGACCCAGTACTTC. Encoded protein: CASSQDPRRQRETQYF. The chain employs TRBV4-3 and TRBJ2-5; D is ambiguous. V lost 0 bases and J lost 5, with 16 bases in between. The CDR3 has 16 amino acids. The germline V gene encodes CDR1 LGHNA and CDR2 YSLEER.

The CDR3 region is CASSLVRSQWNEQFF. CDR3 DNA: TGTGCCAGCAGCTTAGTTAGGAGTCAGTGGAATGAGCAGTTCTTC. V usage is TRBV7-2 and J usage is TRBJ2-1; no reliable D call. CDR1 and CDR2 (germline): SGHTA, FQGNSA. This CDR3 spans 15 amino acids. V was pared by 1 base and J by 7 bases, with 14 bases between.

The chain combines TRBV28 with TRBJ2-1; D is possibly TRBD1 (6 bases). In germline, CDR1 is MDHEN, CDR2 SYDVKM. The CDR3 consists of 17 residues. V dropped 4 bases and J dropped 0 bases, with 16 bases sitting between them. The DNA for the CDR3 is TGTGCCAGCAGTTCAACCCCAGGGGTAGGCTCCTACAATGAGCAGTTCTTC. This sequence encodes CASSSTPGVGSYNEQFF. The whole variable domain, remainder taken from reference TRBV28 and TRBJ2-1, is DVKVTQSSRYLVKRTGEKVFLECVQDMDHENMFWYRQDPGLGLRLIYFSYDVKMKEKGDIPEGYSVSREKKERFSLILESASTNQTSMYLCASSSTPGVGSYNEQFFGPGTRLTVL.

The chain is built from TRBV9 and TRBJ2-2, with 8 bases lining up with TRBD2. Germline V CDR1 and CDR2: SGDLS, YYNGEE. Trimming at V came to 4 bases and at J to 6 bases, leaving 8 bases not matched to a gene. The CDR3 is made up of 15 amino acids. Here the CDR3 DNA reads TGTGCCAGCAGCCTGAAGGCGACTAGCGCCGGGGAGCTGTTTTTT. It specifies CASSLKATSAGELFF.

This clone was observed a few times. The chain has TRBV7-2 and TRBJ2-7, with a possible D match to TRBD2 (5 bases). V was pared by 3 bases and J by 5 bases, with 14 bases between. The length of the CDR3 is 14 residues. Germline CDR1 SGHTA, CDR2 FQGNSA. CDR3: CASSLGLAHDEQYF. CDR3 bases: TGTGCCAGCAGCTTGGGCCTAGCCCATGACGAGCAGTACTTC.

V usage is TRBV5-1 and J usage is TRBJ2-5, with TRBD2 identical over 9 bases. Germline V CDR1 and CDR2: SGHRS, YFSETQ. V was clipped by 0 bases and J by 5 bases; unmatched bases: 2. CDR3 size: 14 residues. The CDR3 sequence is CASSLGAGGETQYF. The DNA for the CDR3 is TGCGCCAGCAGCTTGGGTGCGGGAGGGGAGACCCAGTACTTC. The full variable domain, completed using reference TRBV5-1 and TRBJ2-5, is KAGVTQTPRYLIKTRGQQVTLSCSPISGHRSVSWYQQTPGQGLQFLFEYFSETQRNKGNFPGRFSGRQFSNSRSEMNVSTLELGDSALYLCASSLGAGGETQYFGPGTRLLVL.

V gene TRBV4-1 combines with J gene TRBJ2-1; 11 bases match TRBD2. J gave up 7 bases and V 1 base, and 12 bases lay outside the gene matches. Germline CDR1 reads MGHRA; CDR2 reads YSYEKL. The CDR3 sequence is 18 residues long. The CDR3 sequence is CASSQGPLSGRAGNEQFF. The CDR3 DNA is TGCGCCAGCAGCCAAGGGCCCCTTAGCGGGAGGGCCGGGAATGAGCAGTTCTTC.

This clone was detected a few times. This chain uses TRBV30 with TRBJ1-1; the D gene is possibly TRBD1 (5 bases). The CDR3 consists of 13 residues. Trimming took 3 bases from V and 1 from J, leaving 9 bases between them. Germline V lookup: CDR1 GTSNPN, CDR2 SVGIG (reference sequence). The CDR3 spells CAWSAGENTEAFF. The CDR3 DNA is TGTGCCTGGAGCGCGGGGGAGAACACTGAAGCTTTCTTT. The entire variable domain, with the rest obtained from reference TRBV30 and TRBJ1-1, is as follows: SQTIHQWPATLVQPVGSPLSLECTVEGTSNPNLYWYRQAAGRGLQLLFYSVGIGQISSEVPQNLSASRPQDRQFILSSKKLLLSDSGFYLCAWSAGENTEAFFGQGTRLTVV.

The V and J genes are TRBV28 and TRBJ1-6; a weak D match, TRBD1 (6 bases). The ends were cut back, 6 bases at V and 5 bases at J, with 20 bases in the middle. The CDR3 is 17 amino acids. Germline CDR1 is MDHEN and CDR2 is SYDVKM. CDR3: CASSPRGGHPNNSPLHF. CDR3 nucleotide sequence: TGTGCCAGCAGCCCCCGGGGGGGACACCCTAATAATTCACCCCTCCACTTT. Looking up the rest from reference TRBV28 and TRBJ1-6 gives the full variable domain: DVKVTQSSRYLVKRTGEKVFLECVQDMDHENMFWYRQDPGLGLRLIYFSYDVKMKEKGDIPEGYSVSREKKERFSLILESASTNQTSMYLCASSPRGGHPNNSPLHFGNGTRLTVT.

The rearrangement joins TRBV18 to TRBJ2-3; TRBD2 might be the D (6 bases). The CDR3 runs 16 residues. Germline V lookup: CDR1 KGHSH, CDR2 LQKENI. The ends were cut back, 1 base at V and 0 bases at J, with 11 bases in the middle. The CDR3 protein is CASSPLGSGSTDTQYF. CDR3 sequence (DNA): TGTGCCAGCTCACCACTCGGGAGCGGTAGCACAGATACGCAGTATTTT.

This clone was counted only a few times. The chain links TRBV18 to TRBJ2-5; maybe TRBD1 (5 bases). The J call may be wrong; the DNA end is better matched by TRBJ2-7. CDR1 is KGHSH, CDR2 LQKENI, per germline. This CDR3 spans 14 amino acids. CDR3 protein: CASSPGRVAYEQYF. CDR3 coding DNA: TGTGCCAGCTCACCGGGCAGGGTAGCCTACGAGCAGTACTTC.